The present T cell receptor (beta chain) was sequenced within a study of T cell repertoires in cytomegalovirus infection (dated by TCRdb to between 2018 and 2021). For the wider study: The HLA type of each donor mattered for the analysis, because public TCR beta signatures pointed to carriage of CMV infection along with the matching HLA type. Summary of the overall study and its limitations: In both this cohort and an independent approximately 350-donor cohort, the cumulative frequency of public TCR beta family members distinguished carriers of CMV infection plus the relevant HLA type. The ex vivo response was dominated by HLA-C-restricted CMV-specific TCR beta clonotypes, and the single most frequent clonotype in two of eight donors was supplied by these HLA-C-restricted clonotypes.

The germline V gene supplies CDR1 MNHEY and CDR2 SVGEGT. The CDR3 holds 16 amino acids from the cysteine to the phenylalanine. This entry keeps only the CDR3 DNA: 48 bases, framed from base 1. Relative to germline, V is missing 0 bases and J is missing 2 bases, with 2 bases of the junction outside any gene match. TCRdb lists the instrument as Illumina HiSeq 1500. The raw public reads went through TCRdb reprocessing: fastp at Q25, MiXCR clone calling, in-frame beta chains kept. One record per CDR3 amino acid sequence lists the most common genes and DNA. This sample lists some 220,000 distinct CDR3 sequences; 12% were detected once. The ten largest clonotypes hold roughly 1.7% of the sample. In this sample, this clonotype turned up many times. Its antigen target is currently unknown. Within one base of it there is no much larger clone, and no base qualities were kept.

Material for sequencing was PBMCs. Recombination connected TRBV6-2 or TRBV6-3 to TRBJ2-3; the junction holds 10 bases that match TRBD2. The TCR was taken from a human donor in good health (CMV status not recorded). Some clones in this sample may be carry-over from other donors' samples. Read as DNA, the sequence is TGTGCCAGCAGTTACTCACTAGCGGGAATCACAGATACGCAGTATTTT. Its protein reads: CASSYSLAGITDTQYF.